Below, 31 T cell receptor beta chains from the same sample are listed, as sequenced in a study of shared T cell receptors in the human thymus. The method was immunoSEQ multiplex PCR; TCRdb's version includes in-frame clones alone and lacks a portion of them. The data contain hundreds of thousands of clones, approximately 83% of them singletons. The same data also contributed to another study, on human thymus T cells.

Sequencing was carried out using thymocytes. Source of these receptors: a girl under three years old with a congenital heart defect.

V gene TRBV11-2 combines with J gene TRBJ2-7; 7 positions agree with TRBD1. Germline V lookup: CDR1 SGHAT, CDR2 FQNNGV. V dropped 3 bases and J dropped 3; count of bases not matched to a gene: 11. The CDR3 has 16 amino acids. Written as DNA, the CDR3 is TGTGCCAGCAGCTTTTTACGACAGGGACCCGTCTACGAGCAGTACTTC. Its protein product is CASSFLRQGPVYEQYF.

This clone was recorded only once. This chain connects TRBV6-5 to TRBJ1-2; a weak D match, TRBD1 (5 bases). This CDR3 has 16 amino acids. The V end lost 0 bases, the J end lost 2 bases, and 13 bases lay between the germline ends. CDR1 and CDR2 from the germline V gene are MNHEY and SVGAGI. CDR3 residues: CASSYSPARANYGYTF. The CDR3 coding sequence is TGTGCCAGCAGTTACTCGCCCGCCAGGGCCAACTATGGCTACACCTTC.

The chain joins TRBV30 to TRBJ1-2; TRBD1 aligns across 10 bases. Germline CDR1 is GTSNPN and CDR2 is SVGIG (reference sequence). The CDR3 covers 20 residues. The ends lost 1 base at V and 3 bases at J; junction bases unmatched: 20. CDR3 sequence: CAWSARSFPGQGNEDYGYTF. CDR3 nucleotide sequence: TGTGCCTGGAGTGCCCGATCATTCCCGGGACAGGGGAACGAAGACTATGGCTACACCTTC.

The chain combines TRBV4-3 with TRBJ2-7; 7 bases are a match to TRBD1. There are 14 residues in the CDR3. Germline V gene data show CDR1 as LGHNA and CDR2 as YSLEER. The junction had 3 bases not matched to a gene; V was cut back by 1 base and J by 3 bases. The CDR3 sequence: CASSQGWDSYEQYF. The CDR3, as DNA: TGCGCCAGCAGCCAAGGGTGGGACAGCTACGAGCAGTACTTC.

V gene TRBV28 combines with J gene TRBJ1-2; the match to TRBD1 covers 7 bases. V lost 4 bases, J lost 0 bases, and 11 bases stayed unmatched. Looked up from germline, CDR1 is MDHEN and CDR2 is SYDVKM. The length of the CDR3 is 17 residues. The CDR3 DNA reads TGTGCCAGCAGTTGGGGGAAGGCTGGACAGGCTAACTATGGCTACACCTTC. Its translation: CASSWGKAGQANYGYTF.

The chain uses TRBV5-1 and TRBJ2-3; 11 bases are a match to TRBD2. CDR3 length: 16 amino acids. Looked up from germline, CDR1 is SGHRS and CDR2 is YFSETQ. V was clipped by 4 bases and J by 4 bases; unmatched bases: 8. The CDR3 protein is CASSLLAGGRADTQYF. The CDR3 nucleotides read TGCGCCAGCAGCCTATTAGCGGGGGGGCGCGCAGATACGCAGTATTTT.

This clone came up once. The chain uses TRBV4-1 and TRBJ2-1; TRBD1 aligns across 7 bases. Germline V gene sequence: CDR1 MGHRA, CDR2 YSYEKL. Trimming at V came to 0 bases and at J to 0 bases, leaving 11 bases not matched to a gene. The CDR3 has 19 residues. CDR3 region: CASSQEGKPGQSSYNEQFF. The CDR3 nucleotides read TGCGCCAGCAGCCAAGAGGGGAAACCGGGACAGAGCTCCTACAATGAGCAGTTCTTC.

This clone turned up a few times. V is TRBV27 and J is TRBJ1-1; a weak D match, TRBD1 (5 bases). Per the germline V gene, CDR1 is MNHEY and CDR2 is SMNVEV (reference sequence). The length of the CDR3 is 15 residues. Trimming took 2 bases from V and 7 from J, leaving 17 bases between them. CDR3 sequence reads: CASSLTGVGFGEAFF. The CDR3 nucleotides read TGTGCCAGCAGTTTAACAGGAGTAGGCTTTGGTGAAGCTTTCTTT.

J is TRBJ1-2 and V is TRBV5-1; possible D gene TRBD1, 5 bases. CDR3 length: 14 residues. The V and J ends lost 5 bases and 4 bases respectively, with 15 bases between them. Looked up from germline, CDR1 is SGHRS and CDR2 is YFSETQ. The CDR3 here is CASRGGERSYGYTF. The CDR3 DNA reads as TGCGCCAGCAGGGGAGGGGAGAGGAGCTATGGCTACACCTTC.

This chain links TRBV9 with TRBJ2-1, with TRBD2 identical over 11 bases. The CDR3 contains 15 residues. V dropped 1 base and J dropped 4; count of bases not matched to a gene: 1. Germline CDR1 and CDR2: SGDLS and YYNGEE. This CDR3 is CASSVLAGGYNEQFF. CDR3 coding DNA: TGTGCCAGCAGCGTACTAGCGGGGGGATACAATGAGCAGTTCTTC.

V usage is TRBV18 and J usage is TRBJ1-5, with 8 positions matching TRBD1. CDR1 and CDR2 (germline): KGHSH, LQKENI. The CDR3 is 15 residues long. Trimming cost V 5 bases and J 5 bases; bases outside gene matches: 8. CDR3 DNA sequence: TGTGCCAGCTCAGCAGGACAGGGAGGGGATCAGCCCCAGCATTTT. It translates to CASSAGQGGDQPQHF.

The CDR3 sequence is CASSYSPTIRQGRAFF. The CDR3 nucleotides read TGTGCCAGCAGTTACTCCCCCACTATTCGACAGGGTCGAGCTTTCTTT. The chain joins TRBV6-5 to TRBJ1-1; 7 bases agree with TRBD1. V lost 0 bases to trimming and J lost 10 bases; unmatched junction nucleotides: 14. The germline V gene encodes CDR1 MNHEY and CDR2 SVGAGI. CDR3 size: 16 residues.

The chain recombines TRBV28 with TRBJ1-5, with 7 bases that match TRBD1. V shed 10 bases and J 2 bases; nucleotides not matched to a gene: 17. This CDR3 is 17 amino acids long. CDR1 MDHEN and CDR2 SYDVKM come from the germline V gene. The CDR3 loop is CATQPRDRRWGNQPQHF. The CDR3 DNA reads TGTGCCACACAACCTCGGGACAGAAGATGGGGCAATCAGCCCCAGCATTTT.

The chain is built from TRBV5-4 and TRBJ1-1; 7 bases align to TRBD1. Per germline, CDR1 SGHNT and CDR2 YYREEE (reference sequence). This CDR3 has 18 amino acids. V lost 5 bases and J lost 0; bases outside the gene matches: 16. CDR3 region: CASREYCDRVLMNTEAFF. CDR3 coding DNA: TGTGCCAGCAGGGAGTATTGTGACAGGGTCCTTATGAACACTGAAGCTTTCTTT.

The gene calls are TRBV5-6 and TRBJ2-7; 8 bases are a match to TRBD2. The V segment lost 3 bases and the J segment 5 bases; nucleotides outside the gene matches: 10. Germline CDR1 reads SGHDT; CDR2 reads YYEEEE. The CDR3 sequence is 15 residues long. CDR3 protein: CASSSLGGARDEQYF. The DNA of the CDR3 is TGTGCCAGCAGCTCCCTCGGGGGGGCGCGCGACGAGCAGTACTTC.

This chain joins TRBV6-6 and TRBJ1-1, with D tentatively TRBD1 (5 bases). V gave up 4 bases and J gave up 3 bases, with 18 bases separating them. The CDR3 covers 16 residues. In germline, CDR1 is MNHNY, CDR2 SVGAGI (reference sequence). The CDR3 bases are TGTGCCAGCAGTTCCGACCTACAGGTAGTGGACACTGAAGCTTTCTTT. Protein: CASSSDLQVVDTEAFF.

J is TRBJ1-1 and V is TRBV12-5; possibly TRBD1 for D (6 bases). Trimming took off 5 bases at V and 1 base at J, with 20 bases between the two ends. The germline CDR1 and CDR2 sequences are LGHNT and FRNRAP. There are 17 residues in the CDR3. Written as DNA, the CDR3 is TGTGCTAGTGGTACCTATCAGGGGCTAAAGGGGAACACTGAAGCTTTCTTT. It translates to CASGTYQGLKGNTEAFF.

The chain is built from TRBV5-1 and TRBJ2-5; 7 nucleotides agree with TRBD2. In germline, CDR1 is SGHRS, CDR2 YFSETQ. V shed 3 bases and J 3 bases; nucleotides not matched to a gene: 2. This CDR3 region has 13 residues. CDR3 in amino acids: CASSSTSKETQYF. Written as DNA, the CDR3 is TGCGCCAGCAGCTCGACTAGCAAAGAGACCCAGTACTTC.

This clone was picked up a small number of times. The chain joins TRBV19 to TRBJ1-4; 7 bases fit TRBD1. Trimming took 6 bases from V and 1 from J; bases not matched to a gene: 11. This CDR3 contains 17 residues. Germline CDR1 and CDR2: LNHDA and SQIVND (reference sequence). CDR3 DNA sequence: TGTGCCAGTAGAGGGTTAGGACAGGAGAGAACTAATGAAAAACTGTTTTTT. It translates to CASRGLGQERTNEKLFF. The variable domain in full, with the rest retrieved from reference TRBV19 and TRBJ1-4, is DGGITQSPKYLFRKEGQNVTLSCEQNLNHDAMYWYRQDPGQGLRLIYYSQIVNDFQKGDIAEGYSVSREKKESFPLTVTSAQKNPTAFYLCASRGLGQERTNEKLFFGSGTQLSVL.

This chain links TRBV29-1 with TRBJ2-3; 16 nucleotides line up with TRBD2. With 7 bases clipped from V and 0 bases from J, the junction kept 7 bases outside the gene matches. Germline CDR1 reads SQVTM; CDR2 reads ANQGSEA. This CDR3 has 17 residues. The CDR3 here is CSAGGLAGGRSTDTQYF. CDR3 bases: TGCAGCGCTGGGGGACTAGCGGGGGGGAGGAGCACAGATACGCAGTATTTT.

The V and J genes are TRBV19 and TRBJ2-3; TRBD1 aligns across 9 bases. J lost 3 bases, V lost 4 bases, and 5 bases had no gene match. This CDR3 is 15 amino acids long. Germline assignment: CDR1 LNHDA and CDR2 SQIVND (reference sequence). The CDR3 sequence: CASSTAGQGTDTQYF. Here the CDR3 DNA reads TGTGCCAGTAGTACGGCCGGACAGGGGACAGATACGCAGTATTTT. The complete variable domain, with remaining parts taken from reference TRBV19 and TRBJ2-3, reads DGGITQSPKYLFRKEGQNVTLSCEQNLNHDAMYWYRQDPGQGLRLIYYSQIVNDFQKGDIAEGYSVSREKKESFPLTVTSAQKNPTAFYLCASSTAGQGTDTQYFGPGTRLTVL.

This clone was counted only a few times. This chain uses TRBV7-6 with TRBJ2-7, with TRBD1 matching 7 bases. There are 13 residues in the CDR3. Germline CDR1 and CDR2: SGHVS and FNYEAQ. Trimming at V came to 5 bases and at J to 4 bases, leaving 5 bases not matched to a gene. CDR3 nucleotide sequence: TGTGCCAGCAGCGCACAGGGGATGTACGAGCAGTACTTC. It translates to CASSAQGMYEQYF.

The table lists this clone with a few counts. The V and J genes are TRBV4-1 and TRBJ1-5; D remains ambiguous. The V end lost 3 bases, the J end lost 5 bases, and 11 bases lay between the germline ends. The CDR3 has 14 amino acids. Germline CDR1 reads MGHRA; CDR2 reads YSYEKL. CDR3 DNA sequence: TGCGCCAGCAGCCACGCCCCAGGATATCAGCCCCAGCATTTT. Protein product: CASSHAPGYQPQHF.

The chain couples TRBV28 to TRBJ1-6; perhaps TRBD1 as D (5 bases). The CDR3 is 17 amino acids. V lost 3 bases and J 4 bases, leaving 16 bases between the germline ends. Germline-derived CDR1 and CDR2 are MDHEN and SYDVKM. CDR3 coding DNA: TGTGCCAGCAGTTTGTTGGGGCGAGGCGATTATAATTCACCCCTCCACTTT. Protein sequence: CASSLLGRGDYNSPLHF. The full variable domain, with the rest looked up from reference TRBV28 and TRBJ1-6, is DVKVTQSSRYLVKRTGEKVFLECVQDMDHENMFWYRQDPGLGLRLIYFSYDVKMKEKGDIPEGYSVSREKKERFSLILESASTNQTSMYLCASSLLGRGDYNSPLHFGNGTRLTVT.

The V and J genes are TRBV6-6 and TRBJ2-1, with D unresolved. The V and J ends lost 4 bases and 4 bases respectively, with 8 bases between them. The CDR3 loop spans 13 amino acids. The germline V gene has CDR1 MNHNY and CDR2 SVGAGI (reference sequence). This CDR3 is CASSSRLYNEQFF. The CDR3 bases are TGTGCCAGCAGTTCCCGACTGTACAATGAGCAGTTCTTC.

This chain joins TRBV7-8 and TRBJ1-2, with TRBD1 identical over 9 bases. Germline assignment: CDR1 SGHVS and CDR2 FQNEAQ. The CDR3 is made up of 14 amino acids. The J segment lost 8 bases and the V segment lost 4 bases, leaving 8 bases of the junction unmatched. The CDR3 DNA follows: TGTGCCAGCAGCTCCCCGGGACAGGGTACGGGCTACACCTTC. Protein sequence: CASSSPGQGTGYTF.

The V gene is TRBV4-3, the J gene TRBJ1-3, with 7 bases matching TRBD1. Germline CDR1 is LGHNA and CDR2 is YSLEER. CDR3 length: 19 residues. J gave up 2 bases and V 0 bases, and 13 bases lay outside the gene matches. The CDR3 DNA follows: TGCGCCAGCAGCCAAGAAGCAGGGGGGCTGTATTTTGCTGGAAACACCATATATTTT. This encodes CASSQEAGGLYFAGNTIYF.

This clone showed up just a few times. This chain uses TRBV5-1 with TRBJ1-1; D unclear. V was shortened by 1 base and J by 1 base, with 11 bases between the two germline ends. There are 15 residues in the CDR3. CDR1 and CDR2 from the germline V gene are SGHRS and YFSETQ. The CDR3 protein is CASSLPSPPNTEAFF. In DNA, the CDR3 is TGCGCCAGCAGCTTGCCCTCCCCCCCGAACACTGAAGCTTTCTTT.

The genes are TRBV15 and TRBJ2-1; tentative D call: TRBD2 (5 bases). The CDR3 spans 19 residues. V was cut by 1 base and J by 0 bases, with 19 bases left in between. From germline, CDR1 is LNHNV and CDR2 YYDKDF (reference sequence). The DNA of the CDR3 is TGTGCCACCAGCAGAGGTCGCCGCTCGGTTACTAGCTCCTACAATGAGCAGTTCTTC. Translating it yields CATSRGRRSVTSSYNEQFF.

The J gene is TRBJ2-3, the V gene TRBV12-5; 12 positions agree with TRBD2. Per germline, CDR1 LGHNT and CDR2 FRNRAP. The CDR3 contains 16 residues. V trimming: 7 bases; J trimming: 4 bases; junction bases outside the gene matches: 9. The CDR3 sequence: CASVVTSGGRADTQYF. As DNA, the CDR3 is TGTGCTAGTGTTGTAACTAGCGGGGGGAGGGCAGATACGCAGTATTTT.

The gene calls are TRBV2 and TRBJ1-2; D uncertain. Trimming took 0 bases from V and 0 from J, leaving 11 bases between them. The CDR3 totals 16 residues. The V gene's germline CDR1 is SNHLY and CDR2 FYNNEI. CDR3 loop: CASSEALQHPNYGYTF. In DNA, the CDR3 is TGTGCCAGCAGTGAAGCGCTACAGCACCCTAACTATGGCTACACCTTC. Full variable domain (outside the CDR3, taken from reference TRBV2 and TRBJ1-2): EPEVTQTPSHQVTQMGQEVILRCVPISNHLYFYWYRQILGQKVEFLVSFYNNEISEKSEIFDDQFSVERPDGSNFTLKIRSTKLEDSAMYFCASSEALQHPNYGYTFGSGTRLTVV.